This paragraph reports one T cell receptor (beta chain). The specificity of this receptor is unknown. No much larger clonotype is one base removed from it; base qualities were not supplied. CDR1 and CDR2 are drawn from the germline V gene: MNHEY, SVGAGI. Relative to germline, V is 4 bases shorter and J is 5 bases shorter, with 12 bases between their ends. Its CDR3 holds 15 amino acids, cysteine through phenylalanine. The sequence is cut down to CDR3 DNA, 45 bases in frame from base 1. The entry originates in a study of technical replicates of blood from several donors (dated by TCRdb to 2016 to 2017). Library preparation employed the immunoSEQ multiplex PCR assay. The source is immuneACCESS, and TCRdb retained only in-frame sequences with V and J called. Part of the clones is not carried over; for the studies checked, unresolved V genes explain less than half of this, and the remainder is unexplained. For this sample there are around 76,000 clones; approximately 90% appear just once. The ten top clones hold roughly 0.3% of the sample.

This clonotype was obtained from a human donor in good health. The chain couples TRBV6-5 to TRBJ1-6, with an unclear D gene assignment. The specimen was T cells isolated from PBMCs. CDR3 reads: CASSSPGRNNSPLHF. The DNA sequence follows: TGTGCCAGCAGTTCTCCAGGCCGGAATAATTCACCCCTCCACTTT.